The 3 T cell receptor beta chains below all came from one sample that was sequenced in a study of blood T cell repertoires in COVID-19. Generated by immunoSEQ multiplex PCR, the TCRdb table keeps only in-frame clones and is missing some. The sample has 150,000 or so clones; 84% are singletons. The material sequenced was peripheral blood. All receptors derive from a man between 18 and 35 years old with active or convalescent COVID-19.

As DNA, the CDR3 is TGTGCCAGCAGCCAAGTGGTGGCCTCTGGGGCCAACGTCCTGACTTTC. Its translation is CASSQVVASGANVLTF. V usage is TRBV3-1 (or the pseudogene TRBV3-2) and J usage is TRBJ2-6; D is unclear. The CDR3 covers 16 residues. The V gene's germline CDR1 is LGHDT and CDR2 YNNKEL (reference sequence). The V end lost 1 base, the J end lost 0 bases, and 7 bases lay between the germline ends.

The chain uses TRBV10-3 and TRBJ2-3, with D perhaps matching TRBD1 (5 bases). The V end lost 8 bases, the J end lost 12 bases, and 12 bases lay between the germline ends. This CDR3 spans 10 amino acids. Germline CDR1 ENHRY, CDR2 SYGVKD. The CDR3, as DNA: TGTGCCATCGGGGCAGGGTTTCAGTATTTT. This sequence encodes CAIGAGFQYF.

This rearrangement joins TRBV6-6 to TRBJ1-5; possibly TRBD1 for D (5 bases). This CDR3 region has 16 residues. The V gene lost 0 bases and the J gene lost 0 bases, with 9 bases spanning the gap. Germline CDR1 MNHNY, CDR2 SVGAGI (reference sequence). CDR3 amino acids: CASSYSAQGSNQPQHF. In nucleotides, the CDR3 is TGTGCCAGCAGTTACTCGGCGCAGGGTAGCAATCAGCCCCAGCATTTT.